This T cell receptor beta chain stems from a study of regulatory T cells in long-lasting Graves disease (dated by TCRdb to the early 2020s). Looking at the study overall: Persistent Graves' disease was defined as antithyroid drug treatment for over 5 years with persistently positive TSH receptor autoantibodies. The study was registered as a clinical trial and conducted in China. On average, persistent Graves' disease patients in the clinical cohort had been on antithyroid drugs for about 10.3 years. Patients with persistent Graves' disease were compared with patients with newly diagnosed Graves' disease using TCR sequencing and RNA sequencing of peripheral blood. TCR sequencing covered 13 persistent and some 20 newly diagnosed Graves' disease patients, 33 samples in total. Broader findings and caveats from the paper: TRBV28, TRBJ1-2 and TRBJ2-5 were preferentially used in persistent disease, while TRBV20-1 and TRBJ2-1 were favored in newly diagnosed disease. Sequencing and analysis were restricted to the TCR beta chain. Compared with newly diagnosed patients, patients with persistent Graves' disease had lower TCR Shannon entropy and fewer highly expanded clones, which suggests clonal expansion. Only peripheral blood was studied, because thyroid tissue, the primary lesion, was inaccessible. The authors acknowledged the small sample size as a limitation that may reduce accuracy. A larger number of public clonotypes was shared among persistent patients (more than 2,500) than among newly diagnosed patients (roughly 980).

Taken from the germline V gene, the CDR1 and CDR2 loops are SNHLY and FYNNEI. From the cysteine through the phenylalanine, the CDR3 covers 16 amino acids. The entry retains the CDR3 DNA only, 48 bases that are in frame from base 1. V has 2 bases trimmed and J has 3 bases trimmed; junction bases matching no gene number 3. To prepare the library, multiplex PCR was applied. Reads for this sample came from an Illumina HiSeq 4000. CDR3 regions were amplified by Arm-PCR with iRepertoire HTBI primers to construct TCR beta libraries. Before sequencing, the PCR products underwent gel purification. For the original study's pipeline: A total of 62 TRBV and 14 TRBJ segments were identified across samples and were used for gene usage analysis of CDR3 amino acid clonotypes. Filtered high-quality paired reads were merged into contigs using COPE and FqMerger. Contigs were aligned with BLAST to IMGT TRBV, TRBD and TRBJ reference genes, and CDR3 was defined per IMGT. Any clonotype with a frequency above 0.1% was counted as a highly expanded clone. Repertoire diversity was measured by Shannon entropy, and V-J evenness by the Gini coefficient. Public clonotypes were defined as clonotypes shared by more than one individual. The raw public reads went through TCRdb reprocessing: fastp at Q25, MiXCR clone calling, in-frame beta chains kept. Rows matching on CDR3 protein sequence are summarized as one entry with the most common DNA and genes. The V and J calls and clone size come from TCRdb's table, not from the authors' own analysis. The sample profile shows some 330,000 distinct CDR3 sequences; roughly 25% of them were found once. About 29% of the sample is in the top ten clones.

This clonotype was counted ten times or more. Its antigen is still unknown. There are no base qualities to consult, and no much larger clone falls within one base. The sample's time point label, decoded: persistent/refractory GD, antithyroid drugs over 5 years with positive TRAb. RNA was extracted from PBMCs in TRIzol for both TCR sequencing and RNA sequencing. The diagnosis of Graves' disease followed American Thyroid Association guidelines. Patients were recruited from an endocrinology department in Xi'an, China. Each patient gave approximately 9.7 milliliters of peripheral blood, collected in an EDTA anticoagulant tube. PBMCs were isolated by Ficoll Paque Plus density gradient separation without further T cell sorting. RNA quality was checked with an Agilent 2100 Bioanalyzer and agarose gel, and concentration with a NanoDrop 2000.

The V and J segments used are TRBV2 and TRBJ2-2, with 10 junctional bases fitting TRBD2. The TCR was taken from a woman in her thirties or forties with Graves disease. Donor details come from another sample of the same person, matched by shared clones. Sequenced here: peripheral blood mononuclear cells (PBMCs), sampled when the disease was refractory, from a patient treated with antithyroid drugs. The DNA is TGTGCCAGCAGTGAAAGGACTAGCGGACACACCGGGGAGCTGTTTTTT. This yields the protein CASSERTSGHTGELFF.